Presented here are 21 T cell receptor beta chains from one specimen sequenced in a study of regulatory T cells in long-lasting Graves disease. This sample's time point: persistent/refractory GD, antithyroid drugs over 5 years with positive TRAb. PBMCs provided the RNA from which the TCR library was made. Construction of TCR beta libraries relied on iRepertoire HTBI primers and on Arm-PCR targeting CDR3 regions. Each CDR3 protein gets one entry after TCRdb re-called the multiplex PCR reads with MiXCR. This repertoire shows a few hundred thousand distinct CDR3 sequences, 20% to 25% found once; its top ten account for under 15%. Sequencing was performed on peripheral blood mononuclear cells (PBMCs), taken when the disease was refractory, from a patient treated with antithyroid drugs. These receptors all come from a female donor with Graves disease.

This clonotype was seen a few times. The rearrangement joins TRBV19 to TRBJ1-1, with TRBD1 as a possible D gene (5 bases). V was clipped by 3 bases and J by 4 bases, with 9 bases between them. The CDR3 consists of 13 residues. Germline loops: CDR1 LNHDA, CDR2 SQIVND (reference sequence). This CDR3 is CASSMQGLTEAFF. The DNA for the CDR3 is TGTGCCAGTAGTATGCAGGGCCTCACTGAAGCTTTCTTT.

This clonotype was detected a few times. The chain couples TRBV7-3 to TRBJ2-1; 12 bases fit TRBD2. Germline lookup yields CDR1 SGHTA and CDR2 FQGTGA. The CDR3 is 15 residues long. V dropped 5 bases and J dropped 4; count of bases not matched to a gene: 3. The CDR3 region has the DNA TGTGCCAGCAGCGGCGGACTAGCGGGGTACAATGAGCAGTTCTTC. Translation gives CASSGGLAGYNEQFF.

On this clonotype itself: This likely came from a read error, as a far larger clone is one base away. Here the CDR3 DNA reads TGTGCCAGCAGAGGGCAGCCCACTTCCTACGAGCAGTACTTC. It is translated as CASRGQPTSYEQYF. The gene calls are TRBV15 and TRBJ2-7; a weak D match, TRBD2 (5 bases). V was shortened by 10 bases and J by 1 base, with 17 bases between the two germline ends. Germline V gives CDR1 LNHNV, CDR2 YYDKDF (reference sequence). CDR3 size: 14 residues.

This rearrangement joins TRBV3-1 to TRBJ2-7, with D maybe TRBD2 (5 bases). Germline CDR1 is LGHDT and CDR2 is YNNKEL (reference sequence). CDR3 length: 15 residues. Trimming left V 0 bases short and J 6 bases short, with 15 bases between. CDR3 region: CASSQDLWTSGEQYF. The CDR3, as DNA: TGTGCCAGCAGCCAAGATCTCTGGACCAGCGGCGAGCAGTACTTC.

This clonotype turned up a few times. This chain connects TRBV29-1 to TRBJ2-7; D gene unclear. The CDR3 is made up of 12 amino acids. Germline lookup yields CDR1 SQVTM and CDR2 ANQGSEA. The V gene lost 1 base and the J gene lost 4 bases, with 8 bases spanning the gap. The CDR3 loop is CSVEGTTYEQYF. CDR3 nucleotides: TGCAGCGTTGAAGGGACGACTTACGAGCAGTACTTC.

This clonotype was recorded at least ten times. V is TRBV5-1 and J is TRBJ1-6; D not resolved. V was clipped by 6 bases and J by 10 bases, with 14 bases between them. The CDR3 extends over 13 amino acids. The germline V gene has CDR1 SGHRS and CDR2 YFSETQ. The CDR3 spells CASKKSEGSPLHF. The DNA of the CDR3 is TGCGCCAGCAAAAAGAGCGAAGGATCACCCCTCCACTTT.

This clonotype was picked up many times. This chain joins TRBV11-1 and TRBJ2-5; no clear D gene. The CDR3 runs to 14 residues. Germline loops: CDR1 SGHAT, CDR2 FQDESV (reference sequence). V gave up 2 bases and J gave up 4 bases, with 11 bases separating them. CDR3 sequence reads: CASSLSNSPETQYF. The CDR3 DNA sequence: TGTGCCAGCAGCTTATCTAACAGCCCAGAGACCCAGTACTTC.

The chain recombines TRBV29-1 with TRBJ1-1; D uncertain. Looked up from germline, CDR1 is SQVTM and CDR2 is ANQGSEA. This CDR3 is 12 amino acids long. Trimming pared 4 bases from V and 2 bases from J, leaving 8 bases between. The CDR3 DNA reads as TGCAGCGTTGTTACCGTTAACACTGAAGCTTTCTTT. Translated, it gives CSVVTVNTEAFF.

This clonotype was recorded at least ten times. V and J are TRBV7-8 and TRBJ1-1; no firm D call. Germline CDR1 SGHVS, CDR2 FQNEAQ. The CDR3 loop spans 12 amino acids. V shed 1 base and J shed 8 bases, with 8 bases lying between them. The CDR3 protein is CASSLVGREAFF. The CDR3 nucleotides are TGTGCCAGCAGCTTAGTCGGAAGGGAAGCTTTCTTT.

This clonotype has just a few counts. V gene TRBV7-2 combines with J gene TRBJ2-7; D not certain. The ends were cut back, 1 base at V and 0 bases at J, with 7 bases in the middle. Germline V gene lookup returns CDR1 SGHTA and CDR2 FQGNSA. CDR3 length equals 14 residues. This chain's CDR3 is CASSLEGSSYEQYF. In nucleotides, the CDR3 is TGTGCCAGCAGCTTAGAAGGCAGCTCCTACGAGCAGTACTTC.

In its sample, this clonotype was seen many times. The chain couples TRBV11-3 to TRBJ1-1; D might be TRBD1 (6 bases). CDR1 and CDR2 from the germline V gene are SGHNT and YENEEA. The CDR3 extends over 14 amino acids. Between the trimmed V and J ends, which lost 8 bases and 1 base, there was a span of 14 bases. The CDR3 reads CASRPTGRNTEAFF. The CDR3 coding sequence is TGTGCCAGCCGTCCTACAGGGAGGAACACTGAAGCTTTCTTT.

This clonotype was recorded at least ten times. The CDR3 DNA reads TGTGCCAGCAGGCAGGGAACCTACGAGCAGTACTTC. Protein sequence: CASRQGTYEQYF. The V call is TRBV6-1, the J call TRBJ2-7; TRBD1 might be the D (5 bases). The CDR3 runs to 12 residues. CDR1 and CDR2 from the germline V gene are MNHNS and SASEGT. V was trimmed by 6 bases and J by 2 bases, leaving 8 bases between them.

There are many counts of this clonotype. The CDR3 here is CASSLYTGGDSPLHF. CDR3 bases: TGTGCCAGCAGCTTGTATACAGGGGGTGATTCACCCCTCCACTTT. The V call is TRBV7-2, the J call TRBJ1-6, with 8 bases aligning to TRBD1. Germline CDR1 is SGHTA and CDR2 is FQGNSA. This CDR3 has 15 residues. V lost 3 bases, J lost 8 bases, and 6 bases stayed unmatched. Full variable domain (missing parts from reference TRBV7-2 and TRBJ1-6): GAGVSQSPSNKVTEKGKDVELRCDPISGHTALYWYRQSLGQGLEFLIYFQGNSAPDKSGLPSDRFSAERTGGSVSTLTIQRTQQEDSAVYLCASSLYTGGDSPLHFGNGTRLTVT.

This clonotype was picked up many times. Here the CDR3 reads CASSLDARGRTGELFF. The CDR3 DNA follows: TGCGCCAGCAGCTTGGATGCCAGGGGGCGAACCGGGGAGCTGTTTTTT. The rearrangement joins TRBV5-1 to TRBJ2-2, with TRBD1 matching over 8 bases. The CDR3 contains 16 residues. CDR1 is SGHRS, CDR2 YFSETQ, per germline. The V segment lost 0 bases and the J segment 5 bases; nucleotides outside the gene matches: 6. The whole variable domain, filled in from reference TRBV5-1 and TRBJ2-2, reads KAGVTQTPRYLIKTRGQQVTLSCSPISGHRSVSWYQQTPGQGLQFLFEYFSETQRNKGNFPGRFSGRQFSNSRSEMNVSTLELGDSALYLCASSLDARGRTGELFFGEGSRLTVL.

This clonotype was seen ten or more times. This sequence joins TRBV6-1 and TRBJ1-5; D remains ambiguous. V was pared by 6 bases and J by 1 base, with 16 bases between. The germline CDR1 and CDR2 sequences are MNHNS and SASEGT. The CDR3 covers 16 residues. The CDR3 protein is CASSLKDPGSNQPQHF. The CDR3, as DNA: TGTGCCAGCAGCCTGAAGGACCCGGGGAGCAATCAGCCCCAGCATTTT.

The chain couples TRBV5-1 to TRBJ1-6; D call uncertain. The CDR3 spans 18 residues. Germline CDR1 reads SGHRS; CDR2 reads YFSETQ. V dropped 0 bases and J dropped 0 bases, with 13 bases sitting between them. The DNA of the CDR3 is TGCGCCAGCAGCTTGGTGGTAGGAACGAGCTCCTATAATTCACCCCTCCACTTT. The encoded protein is CASSLVVGTSSYNSPLHF.

V and J are TRBV7-6 and TRBJ2-7; D is unclear. V was trimmed by 5 bases and J by 5 bases, leaving 22 bases between them. The CDR3 extends over 16 amino acids. From germline, CDR1 is SGHVS and CDR2 FNYEAQ. The CDR3 DNA reads TGTGCCAGCAGCCCTACCCTAGAGGACCCCTACCACGAGCAGTACTTC. Amino acid sequence: CASSPTLEDPYHEQYF.

This clonotype was found many times. The chain couples TRBV6-5 to TRBJ1-2; D is unresolved. Per the germline V gene, CDR1 is MNHEY and CDR2 is SVGAGI. Trimming stripped 3 bases from V and 4 bases from J, with 6 bases between. The CDR3 extends over 12 amino acids. The CDR3 nucleotides read TGTGCCAGCAGTTATAACGGCTATGGCTACACCTTC. This codes for CASSYNGYGYTF.

This clonotype was picked up a small number of times. V is TRBV30 and J is TRBJ2-7; 7 nucleotides align to TRBD2. There are 15 residues in the CDR3. Germline values: CDR1 GTSNPN, CDR2 SVGIG (reference sequence). The trim removed 4 bases at V and 2 bases at J, leaving 11 bases unmatched. The CDR3 region is CAWTGGGRRTYEQYF. CDR3 sequence (DNA): TGTGCCTGGACGGGAGGAGGACGAAGGACCTACGAGCAGTACTTC.

This clonotype was counted between two and nine times. The J gene is TRBJ2-7, the V gene TRBV5-1, with 7 bases matching TRBD1. CDR1 and CDR2 from the germline V gene are SGHRS and YFSETQ. V lost 6 bases and J lost 4; bases outside the gene matches: 10. This CDR3 has 14 amino acids. CDR3 sequence: CASTPTTGSYEQYF. The CDR3, as DNA: TGCGCCAGCACCCCGACGACAGGGTCTTACGAGCAGTACTTC. The whole variable domain, filled in from reference TRBV5-1 and TRBJ2-7, reads KAGVTQTPRYLIKTRGQQVTLSCSPISGHRSVSWYQQTPGQGLQFLFEYFSETQRNKGNFPGRFSGRQFSNSRSEMNVSTLELGDSALYLCASTPTTGSYEQYFGPGTRLTVT.

This chain links TRBV7-2 with TRBJ2-2; 9 bases align to TRBD1. V was pared by 4 bases and J by 3 bases, with 3 bases of the junction left unmatched. The CDR3 spans 15 residues. The germline V gene encodes CDR1 SGHTA and CDR2 FQGNSA. CDR3 sequence reads: CASSSRQGDTGELFF. The CDR3 coding sequence is TGTGCCAGCAGCTCTAGACAGGGGGACACCGGGGAGCTGTTTTTT.